The source of this T cell receptor (beta chain) is a study of vaccination and CD4 T cells after COVID-19. Study-level background: Controls had a CEFX pool, an HIV-1 Nef pool, or no peptide added. Overall study findings and caveats: Convalescent patients' vaccine-specific clones were spike mono-reactive in 304 of 307 cases.

Noted treatment: roughly ten-day PBMC culture with coronavirus spike peptide pools or control peptides (ViraFEST assay). Peptide pool stimulation in ViraFEST expanded antigen-specific T cells, whose TCRs were then sequenced. The CDR3 runs to 13 residues. V lost 1 base to trimming and J lost 8 bases; unmatched junction nucleotides: 4. CDR1 LNHNV and CDR2 YYDKDF come from the germline V gene (reference sequence). This clonotype ranks as medium-sized. Its antigen remains unidentified. Oncomine TCR Beta short-read sequencing was applied to DNA from cultured CD4+ T cells. Genomic DNA extraction was carried out from cultured CD4+ T cells. In TCRdb, the PCR reads were re-called with MiXCR into one record per CDR3 protein. Here the sample spans under 5,000 distinct CDR3 sequences, around 20% being singletons.

This clonotype was obtained from a human donor who had recovered from COVID-19. Sequencing was carried out using CD4+ T cells from blood, cultured in vitro. The V and J genes are TRBV15 and TRBJ1-2; 7 positions match TRBD1. CDR3 nucleotide sequence: TGTGCCACCAGCAGAGGACAGGGTGAGGGCTACACCTTC. It is translated as CATSRGQGEGYTF.